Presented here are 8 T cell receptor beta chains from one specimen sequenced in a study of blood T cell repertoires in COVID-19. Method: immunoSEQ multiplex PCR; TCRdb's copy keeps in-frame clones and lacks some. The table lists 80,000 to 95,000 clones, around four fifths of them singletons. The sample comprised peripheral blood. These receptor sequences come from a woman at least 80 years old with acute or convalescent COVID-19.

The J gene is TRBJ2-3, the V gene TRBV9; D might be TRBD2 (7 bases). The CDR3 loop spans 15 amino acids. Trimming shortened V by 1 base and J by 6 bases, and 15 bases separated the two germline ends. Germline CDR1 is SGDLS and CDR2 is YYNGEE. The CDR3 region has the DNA TGTGCCAGCAGCGTAAGGGGGGGACTGTCGGATACGCAGTATTTT. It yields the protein CASSVRGGLSDTQYF. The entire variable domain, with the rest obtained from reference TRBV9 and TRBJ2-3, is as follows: DSGVTQTPKHLITATGQRVTLRCSPRSGDLSVYWYQQSLDQGLQFLIQYYNGEERAKGNILERFSAQQFPDLHSELNLSSLELGDSALYFCASSVRGGLSDTQYFGPGTRLTVL.

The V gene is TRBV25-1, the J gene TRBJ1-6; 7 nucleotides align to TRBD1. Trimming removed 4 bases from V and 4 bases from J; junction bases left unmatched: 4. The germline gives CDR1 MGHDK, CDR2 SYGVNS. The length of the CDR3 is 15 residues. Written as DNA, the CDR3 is TGTGCCAGCAGTGTGGGACAGCCTTATAATTCACCCCTCCACTTT. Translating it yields CASSVGQPYNSPLHF.

This CDR3 is CASSYPSEPGGYTF. CDR3 DNA: TGTGCCAGCAGTTACCCCTCCGAGCCAGGTGGCTACACCTTC. The rearrangement uses TRBV6-6 and TRBJ1-2; no clear D. The CDR3 runs to 14 residues. V was clipped by 2 bases and J by 7 bases, with 14 bases between them. The germline gives CDR1 MNHNY, CDR2 SVGAGI (reference sequence).

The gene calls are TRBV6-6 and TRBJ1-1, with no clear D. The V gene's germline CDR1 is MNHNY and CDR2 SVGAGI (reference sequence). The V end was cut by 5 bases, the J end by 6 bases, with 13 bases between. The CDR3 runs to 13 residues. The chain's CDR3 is CASSEEVRPEAFF. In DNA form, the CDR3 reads TGTGCCAGCAGTGAGGAAGTTAGGCCTGAAGCTTTCTTT.

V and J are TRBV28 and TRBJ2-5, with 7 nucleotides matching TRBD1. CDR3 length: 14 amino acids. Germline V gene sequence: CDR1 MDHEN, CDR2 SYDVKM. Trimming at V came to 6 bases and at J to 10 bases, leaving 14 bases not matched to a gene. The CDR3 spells CASSAGTDVVGQYF. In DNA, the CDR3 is TGTGCCAGCAGCGCCGGGACAGATGTGGTGGGCCAGTACTTC.

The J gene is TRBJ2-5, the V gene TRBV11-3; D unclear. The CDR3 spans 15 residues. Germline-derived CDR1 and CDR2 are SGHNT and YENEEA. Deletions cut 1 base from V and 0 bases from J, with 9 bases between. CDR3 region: CASSLGGRDQETQYF. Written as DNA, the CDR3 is TGTGCCAGCAGCTTAGGCGGCCGGGACCAAGAGACCCAGTACTTC. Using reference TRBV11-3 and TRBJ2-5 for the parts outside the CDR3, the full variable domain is EAGVVQSPRYKIIEKKQPVAFWCNPISGHNTLYWYLQNLGQGPELLIRYENEEAVDDSQLPKDRFSAERLKGVDSTLKIQPAELGDSAVYLCASSLGGRDQETQYFGPGTRLLVL.

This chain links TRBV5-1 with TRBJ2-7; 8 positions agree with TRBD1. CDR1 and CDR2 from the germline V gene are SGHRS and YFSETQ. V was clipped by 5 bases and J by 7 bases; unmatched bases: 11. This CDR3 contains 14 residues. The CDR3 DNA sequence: TGCGCCAGCAGTTCCGACAGGGGATCGCAGGAGCAGTACTTC. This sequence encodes CASSSDRGSQEQYF.

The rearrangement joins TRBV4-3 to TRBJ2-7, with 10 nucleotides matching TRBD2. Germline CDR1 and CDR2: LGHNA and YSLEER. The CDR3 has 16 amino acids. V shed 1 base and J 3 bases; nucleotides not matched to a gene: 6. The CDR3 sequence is CASSQGIAGGGYEQYF. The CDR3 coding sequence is TGCGCCAGCAGCCAAGGGATAGCGGGAGGTGGCTACGAGCAGTACTTC.